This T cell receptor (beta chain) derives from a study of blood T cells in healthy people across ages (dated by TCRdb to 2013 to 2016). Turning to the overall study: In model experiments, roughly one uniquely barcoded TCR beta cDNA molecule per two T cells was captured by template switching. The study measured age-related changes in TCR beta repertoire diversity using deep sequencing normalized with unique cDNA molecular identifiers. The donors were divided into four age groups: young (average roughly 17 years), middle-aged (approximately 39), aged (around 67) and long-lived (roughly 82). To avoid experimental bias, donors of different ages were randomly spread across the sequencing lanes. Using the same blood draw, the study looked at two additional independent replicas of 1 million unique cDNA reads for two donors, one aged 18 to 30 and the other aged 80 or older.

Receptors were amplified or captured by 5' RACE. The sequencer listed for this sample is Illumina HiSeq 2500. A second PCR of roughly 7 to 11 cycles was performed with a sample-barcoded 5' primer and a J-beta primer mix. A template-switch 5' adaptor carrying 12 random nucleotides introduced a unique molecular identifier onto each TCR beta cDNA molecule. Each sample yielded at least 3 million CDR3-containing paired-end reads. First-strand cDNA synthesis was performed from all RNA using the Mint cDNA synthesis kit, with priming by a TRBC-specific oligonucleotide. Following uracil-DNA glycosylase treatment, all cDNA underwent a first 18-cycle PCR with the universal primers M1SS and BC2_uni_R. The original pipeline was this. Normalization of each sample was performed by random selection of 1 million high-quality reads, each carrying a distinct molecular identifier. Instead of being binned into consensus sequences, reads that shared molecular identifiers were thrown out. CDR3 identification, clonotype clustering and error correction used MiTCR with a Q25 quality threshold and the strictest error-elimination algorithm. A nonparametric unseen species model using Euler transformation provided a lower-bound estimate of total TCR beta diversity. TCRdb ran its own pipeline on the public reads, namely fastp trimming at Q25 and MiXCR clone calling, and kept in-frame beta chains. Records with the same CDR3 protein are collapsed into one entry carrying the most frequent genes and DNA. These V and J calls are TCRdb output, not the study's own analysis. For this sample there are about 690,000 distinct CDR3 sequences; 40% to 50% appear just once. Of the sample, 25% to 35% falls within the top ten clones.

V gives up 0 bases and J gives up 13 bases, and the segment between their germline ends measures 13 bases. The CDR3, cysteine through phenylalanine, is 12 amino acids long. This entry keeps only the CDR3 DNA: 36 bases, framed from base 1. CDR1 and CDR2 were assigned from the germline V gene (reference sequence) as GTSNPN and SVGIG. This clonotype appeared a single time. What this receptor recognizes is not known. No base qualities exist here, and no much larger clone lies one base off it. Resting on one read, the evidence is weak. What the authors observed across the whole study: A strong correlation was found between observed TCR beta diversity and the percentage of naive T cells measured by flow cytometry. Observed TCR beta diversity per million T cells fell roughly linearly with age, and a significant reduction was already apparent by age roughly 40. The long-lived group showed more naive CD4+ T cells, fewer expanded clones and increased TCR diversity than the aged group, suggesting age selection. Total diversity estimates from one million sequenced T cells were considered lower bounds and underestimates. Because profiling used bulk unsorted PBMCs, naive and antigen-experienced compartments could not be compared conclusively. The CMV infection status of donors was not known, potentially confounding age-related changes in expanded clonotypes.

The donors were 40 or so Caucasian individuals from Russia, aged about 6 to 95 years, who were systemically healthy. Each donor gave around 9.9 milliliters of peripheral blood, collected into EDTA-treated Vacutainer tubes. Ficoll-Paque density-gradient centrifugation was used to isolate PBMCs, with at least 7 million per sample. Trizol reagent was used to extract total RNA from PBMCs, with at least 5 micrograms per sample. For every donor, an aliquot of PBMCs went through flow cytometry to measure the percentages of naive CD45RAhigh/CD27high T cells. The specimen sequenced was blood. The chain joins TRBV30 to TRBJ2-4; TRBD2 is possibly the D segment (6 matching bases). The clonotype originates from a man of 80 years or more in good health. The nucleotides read TGTGCCTGGAGTGTTGCGGGATGGGAGCAGTACTTC. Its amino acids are CAWSVAGWEQYF.